This T cell receptor beta chain originates from a study of yellow fever vaccine responses in identical twins (dated by TCRdb to 2016 to 2019). Turning to the overall study: In identical twins, the study followed T cell clones that responded to the vaccine with precision. Points the paper makes about the study in general: The T cell response to vaccination in identical twins was reported by the authors to appear partly convergent and partly personalized.

This clonotype was seen a single time. Its antigen remains undetermined. No base-level quality is on record; no much larger clone is a single base apart. A lone read gives weak evidence. The library was obtained by RT-PCR. Sequencing instrument: Illumina HiSeq 2500. TCRdb ran its own pipeline on the public reads, namely fastp trimming at Q25 and MiXCR clone calling, and kept in-frame beta chains. Under each unique CDR3 protein, matching rows form one entry showing the most common genes and DNA. The sample contains nearly 3,500 distinct CDR3 sequences, approximately 87% of them found a single time. The top ten hold around 3% of the sample. V and J are truncated by 6 bases and 3 bases respectively, leaving an intervening sequence of 23 bases. The CDR3 covers 17 residues, taking in both the cysteine and the phenylalanine. This entry keeps only the CDR3 DNA: 51 bases, framed from base 1. The germline V gene yields SNHLY for CDR1 and FYNNEI for CDR2.

The receptor was derived from a woman aged 18-29 years who received the yellow fever vaccine. Donor details come from another sample of the same person, matched by shared clones. Rearrangement joined TRBV2 to TRBJ1-1; tentative D gene TRBD1, with 5 bases matching. This specimen was T cells from blood (PBMCs), unsorted or a sorted subset (not recorded which), taken before or after yellow fever vaccination (not recorded which). The nucleotide sequence reads TGTGCCAGCAGGGAAAAGGGTCCCCCTAGGGGCGACACTGAAGCTTTCTTT. This gives the protein CASREKGPPRGDTEAFF.